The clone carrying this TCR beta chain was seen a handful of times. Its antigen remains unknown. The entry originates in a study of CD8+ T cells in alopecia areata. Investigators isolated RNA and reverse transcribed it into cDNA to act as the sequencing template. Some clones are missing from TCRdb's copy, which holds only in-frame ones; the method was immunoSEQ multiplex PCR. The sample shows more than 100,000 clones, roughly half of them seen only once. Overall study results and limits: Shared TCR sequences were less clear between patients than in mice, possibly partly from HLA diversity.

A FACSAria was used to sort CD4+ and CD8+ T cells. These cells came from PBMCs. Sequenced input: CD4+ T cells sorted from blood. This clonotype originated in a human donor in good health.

CDR3 loop: CASSVAGTGDTQYF. The CDR3 DNA reads as TGTGCCAGTAGTGTGGCCGGGACAGGGGATACGCAGTATTTT. The chain carries TRBV19 and TRBJ2-3; 9 nucleotides match TRBD1. This CDR3 has 14 residues. CDR1 and CDR2 from the germline V gene are LNHDA and SQIVND (reference sequence). The junction had 6 bases not matched to a gene; V was cut back by 5 bases and J by 6 bases.